This T cell receptor (beta chain) was captured by sequencing in a study of blood T cell repertoires in COVID-19. Across the study: Italy, Spain and the United States were the sources of the convalescent and acute COVID-19 samples. PBMCs, B-cell-depleted T cells, or T cells were the source of the cDNA or gDNA that made up the material.

As originally analysed: How many nucleated cells were present was estimated from reference gene primer amplification. Assay used: immunoSEQ multiplex PCR; TCRdb lists only in-frame clones, some missing. V and J calls and clone size are as listed in that table; D and trimming were resolved from the DNA. Of about 97,000 clones listed, approximately 87% are singletons. The CDR3 consists of 19 residues. CDR1 is SGHRS and CDR2 is YFSETQ in the germline V gene. With V trimmed by 4 bases and J by 0 bases, 8 bases remained unmatched. The TCR originated in a human donor in a cohort sampled during active COVID-19. The chain links TRBV5-1 to TRBJ2-1, with 15 bases identical to TRBD2. Sequencing used peripheral blood. The CDR3 DNA reads TGCGCCAGCAGCACGGGACTAGCGGGGGGAAGAAGCTCCTACAATGAGCAGTTCTTC. It specifies CASSTGLAGGRSSYNEQFF.